Each of the 11 T cell receptor beta chains below was sequenced from the same sample in a study of blood T cell repertoires in COVID-19. TCRdb's copy holds only in-frame clones and misses some; the assay was immunoSEQ multiplex PCR. The sample contains more than 300,000 clones, about four fifths of which appear only once. The source material was PBMCs or T cells enriched from blood (not recorded which). All receptors come from a woman aged 45-60 years who had recovered from COVID-19.

The chain links TRBV7-2 to TRBJ1-5; TRBD1 agrees at 7 bases. Losses at the gene ends were 5 bases for V and 7 bases for J; bases not matched to a gene: 8. CDR3 length: 14 amino acids. Germline CDR1 SGHTA, CDR2 FQGNSA. CDR3 bases: TGTGCCAGCAGCACGACAGGGTATGGCCAGCCCCAGCATTTT. Encoded protein: CASSTTGYGQPQHF.

The V gene is TRBV2, the J gene TRBJ1-1, with TRBD1 matching 9 bases. In germline, CDR1 is SNHLY, CDR2 FYNNEI. J was trimmed by 4 bases and V by 6 bases; bases with no gene match: 6. The CDR3 extends over 14 amino acids. In DNA, the CDR3 is TGTGCCAGCAGAACAGGGGGCGTCGGCACTGAAGCTTTCTTT. It encodes CASRTGGVGTEAFF.

This chain uses TRBV18 with TRBJ2-5; TRBD2 might be the D (5 bases). The CDR3 covers 15 residues. Germline CDR1 reads KGHSH; CDR2 reads LQKENI. The ends were cut back, 3 bases at V and 0 bases at J, with 11 bases in the middle. The CDR3 bases are TGTGCCAGCTCACCCTACGGGGTGTACCAAGAGACCCAGTACTTC. It specifies CASSPYGVYQETQYF.

The chain employs TRBV12-3 or TRBV12-4 and TRBJ1-2; D gene uncertain. The CDR3 is 12 amino acids. Trimming stripped 3 bases from V and 7 bases from J, with 9 bases between. CDR3 in amino acids: CASSFGVAGYTF. CDR3 in DNA: TGTGCCAGCAGTTTTGGAGTGGCTGGCTACACCTTC.

The chain combines TRBV10-3 with TRBJ2-3; 10 bases agree with TRBD2. In germline, CDR1 is ENHRY, CDR2 SYGVKD. The length of the CDR3 is 15 residues. With 3 bases clipped from V and 3 bases from J, the junction kept 3 bases outside the gene matches. The CDR3 nucleotides are TGTGCCATCAGTGAAGTAGCGGGGGGTACAGATACGCAGTATTTT. Protein: CAISEVAGGTDTQYF.

The gene calls are TRBV5-4 and TRBJ2-2, with 7 positions matching TRBD1. The CDR3 has 15 amino acids. The V segment lost 4 bases and the J segment 2 bases; nucleotides outside the gene matches: 5. Germline V lookup: CDR1 SGHNT, CDR2 YYREEE (reference sequence). The CDR3 reads CASSRDSINTGELFF. CDR3 nucleotides: TGTGCCAGCAGCCGGGACAGCATAAACACCGGGGAGCTGTTTTTT.

This clone appeared a single time. V and J are TRBV18 and TRBJ1-3, with D tentatively TRBD1 (5 bases). CDR3 length: 14 amino acids. Germline values: CDR1 KGHSH, CDR2 LQKENI. With 1 base removed from V and 4 bases from J, the gap between germline ends came to 8 bases. The CDR3, as DNA: TGTGCCAGCTCACCACAGGGGTCCGGAAACACCATATATTTT. Amino acids: CASSPQGSGNTIYF.

The rearrangement joins TRBV4-1 to TRBJ2-7; 9 nucleotides match TRBD1. This CDR3 is built from 16 residues. Trimming at V came to 1 base and at J to 0 bases, leaving 4 bases not matched to a gene. CDR1 and CDR2 (germline): MGHRA, YSYEKL. In DNA, the CDR3 is TGCGCCAGCAGCCAAGGGGACAGGGTGGGCTCCTACGAGCAGTACTTC. Encoded protein: CASSQGDRVGSYEQYF.

This clone has just one count. This chain connects TRBV9 to TRBJ1-1; D call uncertain. The CDR3 loop spans 13 amino acids. The V end lost 2 bases, the J end lost 1 base, and 6 bases lay between the germline ends. Germline V gives CDR1 SGDLS, CDR2 YYNGEE. The CDR3 loop reads CASSVWANTEAFF. In nucleotides, the CDR3 is TGTGCCAGCAGCGTTTGGGCGAACACTGAAGCTTTCTTT.

The rearrangement joins TRBV5-1 to TRBJ2-7, with D possibly TRBD1 on 5 matching bases. The V end lost 4 bases, the J end lost 1 base, and 15 bases lay between the germline ends. Germline CDR1 and CDR2: SGHRS and YFSETQ. The CDR3 is 15 residues long. The CDR3 sequence: CASSPVGQGSYEQYF. Here the CDR3 DNA reads TGCGCCAGCAGCCCGGTTGGGCAGGGTTCCTACGAGCAGTACTTC.

This chain links TRBV2 with TRBJ1-2, with D perhaps matching TRBD1 (6 bases). Between the trimmed V and J ends, which lost 8 bases and 5 bases, there was a span of 15 bases. The CDR3 sequence is 13 residues long. Germline V CDR1 and CDR2: SNHLY, FYNNEI. The CDR3 bases are TGTGCCAGCGGGGGGGGCGGTTGGTATGGCTACACCTTC. This gives the protein CASGGGGWYGYTF.